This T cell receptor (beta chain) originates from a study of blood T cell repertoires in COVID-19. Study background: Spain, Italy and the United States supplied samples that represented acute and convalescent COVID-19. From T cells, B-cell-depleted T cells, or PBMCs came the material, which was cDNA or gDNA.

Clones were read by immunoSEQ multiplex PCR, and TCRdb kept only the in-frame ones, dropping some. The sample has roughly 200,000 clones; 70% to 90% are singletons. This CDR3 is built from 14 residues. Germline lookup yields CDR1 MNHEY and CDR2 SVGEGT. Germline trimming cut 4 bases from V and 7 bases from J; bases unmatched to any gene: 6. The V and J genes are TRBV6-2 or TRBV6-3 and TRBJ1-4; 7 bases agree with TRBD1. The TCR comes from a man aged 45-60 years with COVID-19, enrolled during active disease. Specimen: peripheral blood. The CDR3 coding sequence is TGTGCCAGCAGTTTACAGGGGCCTGTTGAAAAACTGTTTTTT. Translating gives CASSLQGPVEKLFF.